The clone carrying this T cell receptor beta chain was counted between two and nine times. These data come from a study of blood T cell repertoires in COVID-19. Study as a whole: Acute and convalescent COVID-19 specimens originated in the United States, Italy and Spain. Nucleic acid was either cDNA or gDNA, and it came from T cells, B-cell-depleted T cells, or PBMCs.

V was trimmed by 4 bases and J by 3 bases, leaving 9 bases between them. CDR1 WSHSY and CDR2 SAAADI come from the germline V gene. This CDR3 is 13 amino acids long. As originally analysed: Estimation of nucleated cell counts relied on the amplification of reference gene primers. Libraries were prepared by immunoSEQ multiplex PCR; TCRdb keeps only in-frame clonotypes and omits some of them. V, J and clone size reflect that table, while D and trimming were determined from the DNA. In the table there are roughly 100,000 clones, more than 75% of which are singletons. The chain recombines TRBV10-2 with TRBJ1-2; D is perhaps TRBD1 (5 bases). The clonotype originates from a man in his fifties or sixties with active or convalescent COVID-19. The material sequenced was peripheral blood. CDR3 in DNA: TGCGCCAGCAGTGGAACAGGAGACTATGGCTACACCTTC. It is translated as CASSGTGDYGYTF.